This T cell receptor beta chain was recovered during a study of blood T cell repertoires in acute mononucleosis (dated by TCRdb to 2019 to 2021). As for the study more broadly: Convalescent samples, which represented the memory response, were taken 5 to 8 months after the acute presentation. Mean blood EBV load was about 3.9 log10 genome copies per million B cells during acute infection and less than 3 at convalescence. Paper-wide results and their limitations: Only around 10% of unique acute clonotypes persisted into convalescence, yet these made up most of the response; new diverse de novo clonotypes seemingly replaced the rest. With just a few donors in the cohort, the group averages were based on very few individuals. Because only a fraction of each donor's blood was analyzed, sampling error might partly explain the low overlap between acute and convalescent clonotypes. Both chains appeared to be involved in GLC-BM selection, with public TCRbeta motifs on BV14-BJ2 and BV20-BJ1 being observed alongside a TCRalpha motif on AV5-AJ31.

According to the study, the label for this sample's time point signals: convalescence about 6 months (5-8 months) after acute presentation (visit 7). Over primary infection, the study followed CD8 T cell responses to two immunodominant EBV epitopes: BRLF1 109 (YVL-BR) and BMLF1 280 (GLC-BM). A positive serum heterophile antibody test together with EBV viral capsid antigen-specific IgM pointed to primary EBV infection. As a first step, magnetic positive selection (MACS) was used to enrich total CD8 T cells from the PBMCs. A FACSAria III was used to sort live CD3+ CD8+ tetramer+ cells to over 95% purity. A PE-conjugated tetramer loaded with the BMLF1 280-288 peptide was used to sort the cells. Directly ex vivo after tetramer sorting, the TCR repertoires of EBV epitope-specific CD8 T cells were deep-sequenced at acute infection and at convalescence. A few people aged about 18 to 30 with clinical acute infectious mononucleosis and laboratory evidence of primary EBV infection were used as donors. Heparinized peripheral blood was collected once when donors presented clinically with mononucleosis symptoms and a second time roughly 6 months afterward. Ficoll-Paque density gradient centrifugation was used to isolate PBMCs.

Total RNA from at least 9,500 sorted tetramer+ CD8 T cells was reverse transcribed into cDNA for TCR profiling. CDR3 regions were amplified by PCR with primers annealing to V and J regions, adding unique molecular identifiers to track templates. The immunoSEQ platform, including its sequencing and error-correction standards, was used to profile TCRalpha and TCRbeta chains. As for the original processing: Clonal copy numbers were corrected for sequencing and PCR errors, and CDR3s were defined according to IMGT conventions. Only productive rearrangements were analyzed, using immunoSEQ Analyzer versions 2.0 and 3.0, with gene-pairing frequencies processed further in Microsoft Excel. Circos plots were used to visualize V-J pairings, and MEME plus a custom motifSearch program were used to find CDR3 motifs. The probability of generation of TCR sequences was calculated using the OLGA algorithm. Clonotypes seen at both visits were called persistent; those seen only acutely were nonpersistent; those seen only at convalescence were de novo. A public TCR was defined as an amino acid clonotype used by more than one donor. The clones in this table, taken by TCRdb from immuneACCESS, are in-frame only. Not every clone is retained; where verified, under half of the shortfall comes from an unresolved V gene, and the cause of the rest is unknown. The V and J calls and the clone size are those of that table, but D and trimming were determined from the DNA. This sample is represented by 2,600 or so clones; approximately 25% of them were singletons. The ten largest clones capture approximately 51% of the sample.

The CDR3 covers 12 residues, taking in both the cysteine and the phenylalanine. Kept here is only the CDR3 DNA, which spans 36 bases and is read in frame from base 1. The germline V gene provides CDR1 SGHVT and CDR2 SQSDAQ. V loses 5 bases of germline sequence and J loses 7 bases, and the interval between the two ends is 9 bases. Comment on this clone: One base away there is no much larger clone; base qualities are not given.

This chain is built from TRBV7-4 and TRBJ2-1, with the D gene too uncertain to name. Material: EBV GLC epitope tetramer+ CD8+ T cells sorted from PBMCs, obtained during convalescence from infectious mononucleosis. The intended sense of this specimen's cell subset or site label: CD8 T cells binding tetramer with EBV BMLF1 280-288 peptide (GLC-BM). The clonotype was recovered from a woman between 18 and 29 years old with infectious mononucleosis caused by EBV. Here the CDR3 is given as CASSVVGNEQFF. The DNA reads as follows: TGTGCCAGCAGCGTAGTAGGTAATGAGCAGTTCTTC. With the portions outside the CDR3 filled from the reference TRBV7-4 and TRBJ2-1 genes, the complete variable region becomes GAGVSQSPRYKVAKRGRDVALRCDSISGHVTLYWYRQTLGQGSEVLTYSQSDAQRDKSGRPSGRFSAERPERSVSTLKIQRTEQGDSAVYLCASSVVGNEQFFGPGTRLTVL.